Below are 15 T cell receptor beta chains sequenced from a single sample in a study of T cell clonality in common variable immunodeficiency. Measured with immunoSEQ multiplex PCR; TCRdb has only the in-frame clones, and not every one. This repertoire holds over 30,000 clones, and none appear only once. The sequencing sample was made of peripheral blood mononuclear cells. The origin of the receptors is a person aged 18-70 years in good health.

Many counts were recorded for this clone. Read sequence stops 3 residues before the CDR3 end, and the germline J gene provides the missing end. The chain uses TRBV19 and TRBJ1-3; TRBD1 might be the D (6 bases). CDR1 is LNHDA and CDR2 is SQIVND in the germline V gene (reference sequence). The CDR3 loop spans 13 amino acids. Trimming pared 8 bases from V and 2 bases from J, leaving 10 bases between. The covered CDR3 bases are TGTGCCAGTGGTCAGGGGACTGGAAACACC. The encoded protein is CASGQGTGNT. The full CDR3 reads CASGQGTGNTIYF.

Ten or more counts support this clone. The read ends 3 residues early relative to the CDR3; the germline J gene fills the gap. V is TRBV6-2 or TRBV6-3 and J is TRBJ1-1; D might be TRBD1 (6 bases). Trimming removed 3 bases from V and 4 bases from J, with 9 bases in between. The CDR3 totals 13 residues. Germline loops: CDR1 MNHEY, CDR2 SVGEGT. The CDR3 DNA, read in part, is TGTGCCAGCAGTTATGGACAGACCACTGAA. As protein: CASSYGQTTE. The whole CDR3 reads CASSYGQTTEAFF.

This clone was detected many times. The read terminates 3 residues ahead of where the CDR3 ends, so the germline J gene completes it. The chain links TRBV5-1 to TRBJ2-7, with a possible D match to TRBD1 (5 bases). V was pared by 2 bases and J by 3 bases, with 12 bases between. Germline V gives CDR1 SGHRS, CDR2 YFSETQ. The CDR3 covers 14 residues. The covered CDR3 bases are TGCGCCAGCAGCTTTGCGCAGGGATTCTACGAG. Encoded protein: CASSFAQGFYE. The whole CDR3 protein is CASSFAQGFYEQYF.

The CDR3 here is CSARDRARGDYNDYTF. The DNA read from the CDR3 is TGCAGTGCTAGAGATAGGGCTAGGGGGGACTACAATGAC. The gene calls are TRBV20-1 and TRBJ1-2, with a weak D call TRBD1 (6 bases). The CDR3 end falls 3 residues outside the read, so it is completed with the germline J gene. CDR1 is DFQATT and CDR2 is SNEGSKA in the germline V gene (reference sequence). This CDR3 has 16 residues.

This clone was observed at least ten times. The read terminates 3 residues ahead of where the CDR3 ends, so the germline J gene completes it. The chain couples TRBV5-1 to TRBJ1-1; D is unclear. V lost 4 bases and J 5 bases, leaving 9 bases between the germline ends. CDR3 length: 12 residues. Germline CDR1 is SGHRS and CDR2 is YFSETQ. CDR3 region: CASSRIGTEAFF. The CDR3 DNA, read in part, is TGCGCCAGCAGCAGAATAGGGACTGAA.

This clone came up many times. The read ends 3 residues early relative to the CDR3; the germline J gene fills the gap. The rearrangement uses TRBV2 and TRBJ2-7, with TRBD2 matching 7 bases. Germline V lookup: CDR1 SNHLY, CDR2 FYNNEI. The trim removed 6 bases at V and 3 bases at J, leaving 8 bases unmatched. The CDR3 loop spans 14 amino acids. The DNA read from the CDR3 is TGTGCCAGCAGGAAGGCTCCTAGCGGCTACGAG. Residues: CASRKAPSGYE. The whole CDR3 is CASRKAPSGYEQYF.

With respect to this clone: The read is 3 residues too short to cover the CDR3 end, so that end is filled in from the germline J gene. This chain links TRBV7-2 with TRBJ1-2; no reliable D call. The germline CDR1 and CDR2 sequences are SGHTA and FQGNSA. CDR3 size: 14 residues. CDR3 DNA, as far as it was read: TGTGCCAGCAGCTTTCCGGAAGGAGGCGGGTCC. This encodes CASSFPEGGGS. The full CDR3 sequence reads CASSFPEGGGSYTF.

On this clone itself: Read data end 3 residues before the CDR3 end; the end is taken from the germline J gene. The rearrangement joins TRBV7-2 to TRBJ2-7; 7 nucleotides line up with TRBD1. This CDR3 is built from 12 residues. Germline V gives CDR1 SGHTA, CDR2 FQGNSA. V shed 4 bases and J 6 bases; nucleotides not matched to a gene: 3. The part of the CDR3 DNA that was read is TGTGCCAGCAGCTCGACAGGGCTCGAG. Translating it yields CASSSTGLE. The full CDR3 reads CASSSTGLEQYF.

This clone was seen at least ten times. Coverage ceases 3 residues before the CDR3 finishes, and the germline J gene fills in the end. The V call is TRBV24-1, the J call TRBJ2-3; D unclear. Trimming took off 3 bases at V and 2 bases at J, with 5 bases between the two ends. Germline assignment: CDR1 KGHDR and CDR2 SFDVKD. This CDR3 comprises 13 residues. Here the CDR3 reads CATSDPYTDTQYF. The sequenced part of the CDR3 DNA is TGTGCCACCAGTGATCCCTACACAGATACG.

This clone appeared many times. The read ends 3 residues early relative to the CDR3; the germline J gene fills the gap. The chain carries TRBV20-1 and TRBJ1-4; 7 positions match TRBD1. The CDR3 loop spans 14 amino acids. CDR1 is DFQATT, CDR2 SNEGSKA, per germline (reference sequence). With V trimmed by 1 base and J by 7 bases, 6 bases remained unmatched. CDR3 region: CSARVVGGGEKLFF. Incomplete CDR3 DNA: TGCAGTGCTAGAGTGGTAGGGGGCGGTGAAAAA.

This clone was seen many times. The read stops 3 residues short of the end of the CDR3; the missing end is completed from the germline J gene. The chain is built from TRBV20-1 and TRBJ1-3; D not resolved. The CDR3 loop spans 15 amino acids. Trimming stripped 6 bases from V and 1 base from J, with 16 bases between. Germline V CDR1 and CDR2: DFQATT, SNEGSKA (reference sequence). The CDR3 sequence is CSATPGSRSGNTIYF. The covered CDR3 bases are TGCAGTGCCACCCCGGGTAGCCGATCTGGAAACACC.

This clone was picked up many times. The read falls 3 residues short of the CDR3 end, and the missing part is taken from the germline J gene. This chain uses TRBV19 with TRBJ1-4; 8 nucleotides agree with TRBD1. V shed 6 bases and J 7 bases; nucleotides not matched to a gene: 7. CDR3 length: 14 residues. Germline CDR1 reads LNHDA; CDR2 reads SQIVND (reference sequence). The CDR3 here is CASRTTGASEKLFF. The part of the CDR3 DNA that was read is TGTGCCAGTAGAACGACAGGGGCTAGTGAAAAA.

This clone has ten or more counts. The read ends 3 residues early relative to the CDR3; the germline J gene fills the gap. The rearrangement links TRBV14 to TRBJ1-5; D is possibly TRBD1 (5 bases). This CDR3 has 20 amino acids. V was trimmed by 2 bases and J by 0 bases, leaving 23 bases between them. CDR1 and CDR2 from the germline V gene are SGHDN and FVKESK. CDR3 loop: CASSQTMFGGGAYSNQPQHF. The CDR3 bases that were read are TGTGCCAGCAGCCAAACTATGTTCGGGGGGGGAGCTTATAGCAATCAGCCC.

With respect to this clone: The read terminates 3 residues ahead of where the CDR3 ends, so the germline J gene completes it. The chain joins TRBV19 to TRBJ2-4; 8 nucleotides agree with TRBD1. Looked up from germline, CDR1 is LNHDA and CDR2 is SQIVND (reference sequence). This CDR3 comprises 13 residues. The sequenced CDR3 bases are TGTGCCAGTAGTGCAGGGGGCGCTTATGGT. As protein: CASSAGGAYG. The complete CDR3 sequence is CASSAGGAYGQYF.

This clone was observed at least ten times. The junction departs from germline at one end; a sequencing error may be responsible. The read halts 3 residues ahead of the CDR3 end, with the missing end drawn from the germline J gene. The genes are TRBV4-2 and TRBJ2-7, with 10 bases fitting TRBD1. Germline V gene data show CDR1 as LGHNA and CDR2 as YNFKEQ. There are 16 residues in the CDR3. Partial CDR3 DNA: TGCGCCAGCAGCCAAGGGTACGGACAGGGGGCCTACGAG. Its protein is CASSQGYGQGAYE. The full CDR3 sequence reads CASSQGYGQGAYEQYF.